The clone carrying this T cell receptor beta chain appeared a few times. Profiling relied on immunoSEQ multiplex PCR, and the TCRdb table lists in-frame clones only, not all of them. The table includes 99,000 or so clones, 87% detected once. The data stem from a study of blood T cell repertoires in COVID-19. Study-wide background: In each case, the material was cDNA or gDNA derived from T cells, B-cell-depleted T cells, or PBMCs.

The V end was cut by 3 bases, the J end by 3 bases, with 6 bases between. The CDR3 is 11 residues long. CDR1 and CDR2 (germline): DFQATT, SNEGSKA (reference sequence). The chain uses TRBV20-1 and TRBJ2-7; D unclear. The TCR comes from a man aged 45 to 65 with acute or convalescent COVID-19. The sequenced sample was peripheral blood. Here the CDR3 DNA reads TGCAGTGCTAGTCAGGTCTACGAGCAGTACTTC. As protein: CSASQVYEQYF.